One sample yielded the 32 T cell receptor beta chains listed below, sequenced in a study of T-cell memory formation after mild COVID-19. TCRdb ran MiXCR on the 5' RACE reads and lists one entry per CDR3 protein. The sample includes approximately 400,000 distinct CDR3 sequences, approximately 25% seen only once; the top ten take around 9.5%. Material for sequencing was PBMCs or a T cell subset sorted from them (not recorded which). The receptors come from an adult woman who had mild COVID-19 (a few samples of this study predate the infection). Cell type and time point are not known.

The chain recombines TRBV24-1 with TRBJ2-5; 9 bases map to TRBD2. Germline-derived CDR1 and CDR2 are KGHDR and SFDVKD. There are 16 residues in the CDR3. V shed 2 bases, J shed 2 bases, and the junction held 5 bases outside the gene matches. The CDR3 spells CATSDWGSGGQETQYF. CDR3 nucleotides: TGTGCCACCAGTGATTGGGGTAGCGGGGGACAAGAGACCCAGTACTTC.

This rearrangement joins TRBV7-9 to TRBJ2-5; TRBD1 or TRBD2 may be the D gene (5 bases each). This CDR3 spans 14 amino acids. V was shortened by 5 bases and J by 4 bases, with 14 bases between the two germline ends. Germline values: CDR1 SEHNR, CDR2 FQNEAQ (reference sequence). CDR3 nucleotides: TGTGCCAGCAGCCGTTTGCCGGGGCGAGAGACCCAGTACTTC. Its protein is CASSRLPGRETQYF.

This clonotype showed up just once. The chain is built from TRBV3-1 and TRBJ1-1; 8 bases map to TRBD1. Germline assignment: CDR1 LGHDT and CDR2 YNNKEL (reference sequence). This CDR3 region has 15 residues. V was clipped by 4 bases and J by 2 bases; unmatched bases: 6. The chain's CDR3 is CASSPDRGTNTEAFF. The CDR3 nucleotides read TGTGCCAGCAGCCCAGACAGGGGTACTAACACTGAAGCTTTCTTT.

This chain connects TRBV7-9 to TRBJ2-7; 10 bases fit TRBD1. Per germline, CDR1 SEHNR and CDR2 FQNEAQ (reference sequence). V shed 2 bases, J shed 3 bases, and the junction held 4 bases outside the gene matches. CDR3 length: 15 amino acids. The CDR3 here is CASSLPGQGHYEQYF. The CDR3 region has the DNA TGTGCCAGCAGCTTACCGGGACAGGGGCACTACGAGCAGTACTTC. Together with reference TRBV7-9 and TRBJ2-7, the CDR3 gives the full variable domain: DTGVSQNPRHKITKRGQNVTFRCDPISEHNRLYWYRQTLGQGPEFLTYFQNEAQLEKSRLLSDRFSAERPKGSFSTLEIQRTEQGDSAMYLCASSLPGQGHYEQYFGPGTRLTVT.

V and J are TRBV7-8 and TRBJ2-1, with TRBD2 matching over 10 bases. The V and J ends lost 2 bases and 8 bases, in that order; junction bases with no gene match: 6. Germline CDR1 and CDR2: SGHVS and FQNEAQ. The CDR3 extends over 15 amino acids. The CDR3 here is CASSLLGLAMDEQFF. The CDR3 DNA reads TGTGCCAGCAGCTTATTGGGACTAGCGATGGATGAGCAGTTCTTC.

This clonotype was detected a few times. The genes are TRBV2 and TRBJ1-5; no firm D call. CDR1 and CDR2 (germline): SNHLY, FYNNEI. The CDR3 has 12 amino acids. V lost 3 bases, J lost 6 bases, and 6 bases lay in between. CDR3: CASSDHPQPQHF. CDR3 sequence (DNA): TGTGCCAGCAGTGATCATCCTCAGCCCCAGCATTTT.

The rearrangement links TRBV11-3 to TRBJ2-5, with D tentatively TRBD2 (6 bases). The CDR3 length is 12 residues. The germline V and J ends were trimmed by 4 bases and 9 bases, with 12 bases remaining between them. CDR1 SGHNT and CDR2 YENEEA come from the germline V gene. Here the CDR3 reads CASSSPGGSQYF. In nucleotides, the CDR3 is TGTGCCAGCAGCTCACCCGGGGGTTCCCAGTACTTC.

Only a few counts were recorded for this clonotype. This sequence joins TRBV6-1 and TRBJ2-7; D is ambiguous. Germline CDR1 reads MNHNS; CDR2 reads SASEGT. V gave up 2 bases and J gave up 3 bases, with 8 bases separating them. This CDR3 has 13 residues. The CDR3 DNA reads TGTGCCAGCAGTGAATCGGTCTACTACGAGCAGTACTTC. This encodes CASSESVYYEQYF.

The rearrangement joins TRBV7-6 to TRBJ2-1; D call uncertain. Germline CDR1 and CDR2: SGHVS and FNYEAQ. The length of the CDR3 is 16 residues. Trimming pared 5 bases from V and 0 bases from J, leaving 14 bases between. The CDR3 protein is CASSHRVSSSYNEQFF. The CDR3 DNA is TGTGCCAGCAGCCATCGGGTCAGTAGCTCCTACAATGAGCAGTTCTTC.

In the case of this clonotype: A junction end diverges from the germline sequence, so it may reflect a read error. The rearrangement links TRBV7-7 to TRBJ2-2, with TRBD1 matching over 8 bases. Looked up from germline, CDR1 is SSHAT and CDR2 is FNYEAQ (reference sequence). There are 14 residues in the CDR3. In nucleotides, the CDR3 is TGTGCTAGCAGCCGGGACAGGCGGACCGGGGAGCTGTTTTTT. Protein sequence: CASSRDRRTGELFF.

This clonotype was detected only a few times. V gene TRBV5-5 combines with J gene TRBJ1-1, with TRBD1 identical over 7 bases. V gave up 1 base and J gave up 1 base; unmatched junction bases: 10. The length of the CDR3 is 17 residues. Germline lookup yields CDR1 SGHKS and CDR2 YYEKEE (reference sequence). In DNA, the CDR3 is TGTGCCAGCAGCTTGAGAGACAGGGATGGGGAGAACACTGAAGCTTTCTTT. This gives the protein CASSLRDRDGENTEAFF.

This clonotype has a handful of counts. The CDR3 sequence: CASTTLGGNTEAFF. CDR3 in DNA: TGTGCCAGCACCACTTTGGGGGGGAACACTGAAGCTTTCTTT. This chain links TRBV12-3 or TRBV12-4 with TRBJ1-1; D perhaps matches TRBD1 (5 bases). The length of the CDR3 is 14 residues. V was cut by 7 bases and J by 1 base, with 13 bases left in between.

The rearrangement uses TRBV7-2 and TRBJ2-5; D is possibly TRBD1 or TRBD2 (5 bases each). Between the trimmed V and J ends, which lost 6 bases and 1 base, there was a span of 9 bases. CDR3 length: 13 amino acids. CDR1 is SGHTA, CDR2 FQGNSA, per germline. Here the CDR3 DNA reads TGTGCCAGCAGGAGAGGGGTCCAAGAGACCCAGTACTTC. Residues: CASRRGVQETQYF.

CDR3 in DNA: TGTGCCAGCAGTCATGGGAGCTATGGCTACACCTTC. Its protein is CASSHGSYGYTF. The chain is built from TRBV5-5 and TRBJ1-2; D remains ambiguous. The CDR3 length is 12 residues. CDR1 is SGHKS, CDR2 YYEKEE, per germline (reference sequence). The V gene lost 5 bases and the J gene lost 4 bases, with 9 bases spanning the gap.

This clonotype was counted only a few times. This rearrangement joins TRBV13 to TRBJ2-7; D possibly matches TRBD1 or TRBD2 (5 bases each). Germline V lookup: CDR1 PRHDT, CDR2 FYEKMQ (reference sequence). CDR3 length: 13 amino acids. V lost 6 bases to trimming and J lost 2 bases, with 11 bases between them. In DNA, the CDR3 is TGTGCCAGCAGTCCTCTGGGGGCCTACGAGCAGTACTTC. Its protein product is CASSPLGAYEQYF. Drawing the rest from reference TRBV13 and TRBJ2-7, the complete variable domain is AAGVIQSPRHLIKEKRETATLKCYPIPRHDTVYWYQQGPGQDPQFLISFYEKMQSDKGSIPDRFSAQQFSDYHSELNMSSLELGDSALYFCASSPLGAYEQYFGPGTRLTVT.

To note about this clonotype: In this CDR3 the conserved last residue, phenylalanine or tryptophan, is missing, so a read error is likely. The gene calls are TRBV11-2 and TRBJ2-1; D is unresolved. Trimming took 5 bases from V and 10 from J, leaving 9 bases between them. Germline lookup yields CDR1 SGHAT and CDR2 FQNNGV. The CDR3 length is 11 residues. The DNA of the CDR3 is TGTGCCAGCAGCCAGGCCCACGAGCAGTTCTTA. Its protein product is CASSQAHEQFL.

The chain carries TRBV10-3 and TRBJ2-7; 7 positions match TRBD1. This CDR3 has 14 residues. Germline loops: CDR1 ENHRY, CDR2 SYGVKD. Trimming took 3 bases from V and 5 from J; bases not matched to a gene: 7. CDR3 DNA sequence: TGTGCCATCAGTGACCCTCGCAGGGGGAACGAGCAGTACTTC. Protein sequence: CAISDPRRGNEQYF.

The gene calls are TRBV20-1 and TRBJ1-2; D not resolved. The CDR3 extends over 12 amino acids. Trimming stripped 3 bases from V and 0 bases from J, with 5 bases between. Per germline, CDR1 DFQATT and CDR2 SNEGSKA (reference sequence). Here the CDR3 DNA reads TGCAGTGCTAGCGGAGCTAACTATGGCTACACCTTC. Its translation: CSASGANYGYTF.

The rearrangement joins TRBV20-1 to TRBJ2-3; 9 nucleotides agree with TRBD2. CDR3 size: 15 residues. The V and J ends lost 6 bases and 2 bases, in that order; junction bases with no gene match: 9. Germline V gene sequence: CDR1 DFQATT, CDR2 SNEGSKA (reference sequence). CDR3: CSAPSVAGATDTQYF. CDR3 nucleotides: TGCAGTGCCCCATCGGTAGCGGGAGCCACAGATACGCAGTATTTT.

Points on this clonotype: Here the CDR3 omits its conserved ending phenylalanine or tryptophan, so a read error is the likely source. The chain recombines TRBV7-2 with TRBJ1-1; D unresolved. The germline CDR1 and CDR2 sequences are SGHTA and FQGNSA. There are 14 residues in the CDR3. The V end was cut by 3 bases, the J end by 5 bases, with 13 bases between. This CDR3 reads CASSFSVTGTEAFL. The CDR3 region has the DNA TGTGCCAGCAGCTTTAGCGTCACGGGGACTGAAGCTTTCTTA.

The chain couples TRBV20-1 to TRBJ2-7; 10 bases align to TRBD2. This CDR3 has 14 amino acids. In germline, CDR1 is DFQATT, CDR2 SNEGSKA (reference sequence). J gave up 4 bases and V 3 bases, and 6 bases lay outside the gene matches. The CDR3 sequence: CSASRASGSYEQYF. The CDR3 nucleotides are TGCAGTGCTAGCCGGGCTAGCGGGAGTTACGAGCAGTACTTC.

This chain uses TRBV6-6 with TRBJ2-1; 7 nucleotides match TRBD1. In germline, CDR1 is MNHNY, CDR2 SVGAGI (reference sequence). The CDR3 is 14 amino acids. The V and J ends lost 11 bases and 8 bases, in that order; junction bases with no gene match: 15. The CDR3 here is CACHRGSSVDEQFF. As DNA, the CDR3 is TGTGCCTGTCACAGGGGAAGTTCTGTAGATGAGCAGTTCTTC.

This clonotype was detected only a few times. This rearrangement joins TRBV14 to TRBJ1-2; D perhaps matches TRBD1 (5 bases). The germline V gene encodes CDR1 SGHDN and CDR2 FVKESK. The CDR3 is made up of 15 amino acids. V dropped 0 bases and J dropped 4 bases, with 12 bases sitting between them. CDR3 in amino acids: CASSQDRYGTYGYTF. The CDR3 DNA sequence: TGTGCCAGCAGCCAAGATCGATACGGGACCTATGGCTACACCTTC.

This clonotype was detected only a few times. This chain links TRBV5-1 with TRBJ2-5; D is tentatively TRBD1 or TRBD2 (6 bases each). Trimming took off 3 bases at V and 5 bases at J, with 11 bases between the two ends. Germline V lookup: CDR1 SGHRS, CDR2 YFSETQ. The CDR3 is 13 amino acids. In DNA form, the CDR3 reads TGCGCCAGCAGCTCTACAGGGAGGGAGACCCAGTACTTC. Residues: CASSSTGRETQYF.

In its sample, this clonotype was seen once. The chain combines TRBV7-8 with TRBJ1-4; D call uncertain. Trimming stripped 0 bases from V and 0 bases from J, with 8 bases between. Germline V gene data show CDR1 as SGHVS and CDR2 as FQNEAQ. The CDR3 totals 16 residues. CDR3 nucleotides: TGTGCCAGCAGCTTAGCGTTTAGCACAACTAATGAAAAACTGTTTTTT. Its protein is CASSLAFSTTNEKLFF.

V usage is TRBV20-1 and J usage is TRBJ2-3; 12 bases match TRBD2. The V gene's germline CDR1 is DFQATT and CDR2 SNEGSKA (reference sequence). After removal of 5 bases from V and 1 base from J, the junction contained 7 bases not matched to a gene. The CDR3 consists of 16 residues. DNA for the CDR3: TGCAGTGCTGAAAAGCCTAGCGGGGGGGGCACAGATACGCAGTATTTT. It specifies CSAEKPSGGGTDTQYF.

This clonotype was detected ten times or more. The CDR3 region has the DNA TGTGCCAGCAGCTTTAGAGGCGGGGGAGATCTCTACAATGAGCAGTTCTTC. Amino acids: CASSFRGGGDLYNEQFF. The V call is TRBV7-6, the J call TRBJ2-1; 7 bases match TRBD2. This CDR3 has 17 amino acids. The J segment lost 3 bases and the V segment lost 3 bases, leaving 11 bases of the junction unmatched. CDR1 and CDR2 (germline): SGHVS, FNYEAQ.

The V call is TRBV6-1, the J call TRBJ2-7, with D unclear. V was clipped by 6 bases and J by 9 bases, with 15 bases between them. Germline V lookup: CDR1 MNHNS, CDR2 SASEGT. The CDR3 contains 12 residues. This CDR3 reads CASSETEVGQYF. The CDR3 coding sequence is TGTGCCAGCAGCGAGACCGAGGTCGGGCAGTACTTC.

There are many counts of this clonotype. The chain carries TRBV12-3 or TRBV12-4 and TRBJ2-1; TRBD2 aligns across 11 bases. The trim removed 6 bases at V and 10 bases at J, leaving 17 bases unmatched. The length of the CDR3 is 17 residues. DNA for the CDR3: TGTGCCAGCAGCCCCACTAGCGGGAGTTTTTGGGTTCGAGAGCAGTTCTTC. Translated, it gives CASSPTSGSFWVREQFF.

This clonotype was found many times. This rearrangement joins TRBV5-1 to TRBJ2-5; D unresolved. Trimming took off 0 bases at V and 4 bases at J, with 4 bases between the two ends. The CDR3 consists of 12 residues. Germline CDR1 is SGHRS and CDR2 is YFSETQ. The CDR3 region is CASSLVVETQYF. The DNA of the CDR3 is TGCGCCAGCAGCTTGGTGGTAGAGACCCAGTACTTC.

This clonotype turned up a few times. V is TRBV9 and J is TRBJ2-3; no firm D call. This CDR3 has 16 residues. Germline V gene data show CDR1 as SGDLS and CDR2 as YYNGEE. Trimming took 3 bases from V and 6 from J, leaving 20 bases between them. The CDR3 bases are TGTGCCAGCAGCGCGAAGGTCACAGCTTTAATGGATACGCAGTATTTT. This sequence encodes CASSAKVTALMDTQYF. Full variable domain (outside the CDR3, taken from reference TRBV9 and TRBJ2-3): DSGVTQTPKHLITATGQRVTLRCSPRSGDLSVYWYQQSLDQGLQFLIQYYNGEERAKGNILERFSAQQFPDLHSELNLSSLELGDSALYFCASSAKVTALMDTQYFGPGTRLTVL.

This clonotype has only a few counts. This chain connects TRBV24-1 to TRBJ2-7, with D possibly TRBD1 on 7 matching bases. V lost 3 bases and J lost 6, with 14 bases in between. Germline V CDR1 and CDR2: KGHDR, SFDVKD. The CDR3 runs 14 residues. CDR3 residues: CATSDPGTAGEQYF. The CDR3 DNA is TGTGCCACCAGTGATCCCGGGACAGCGGGCGAGCAGTACTTC.